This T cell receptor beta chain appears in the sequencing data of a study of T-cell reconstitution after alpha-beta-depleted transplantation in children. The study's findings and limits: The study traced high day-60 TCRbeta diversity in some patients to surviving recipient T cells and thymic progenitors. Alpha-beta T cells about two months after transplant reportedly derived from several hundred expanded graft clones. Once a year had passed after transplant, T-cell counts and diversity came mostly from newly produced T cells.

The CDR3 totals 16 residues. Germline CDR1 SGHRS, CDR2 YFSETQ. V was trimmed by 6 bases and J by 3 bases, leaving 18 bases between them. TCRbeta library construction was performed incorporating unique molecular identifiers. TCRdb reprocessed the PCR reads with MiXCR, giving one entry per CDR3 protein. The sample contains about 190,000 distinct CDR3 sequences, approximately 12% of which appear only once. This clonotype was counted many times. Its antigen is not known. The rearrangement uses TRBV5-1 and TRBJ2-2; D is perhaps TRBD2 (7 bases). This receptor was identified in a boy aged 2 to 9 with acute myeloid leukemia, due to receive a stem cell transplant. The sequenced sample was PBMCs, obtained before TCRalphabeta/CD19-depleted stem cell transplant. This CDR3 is CASTLVGGPDTGELFF. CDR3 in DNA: TGCGCCAGCACCCTTGTGGGGGGGCCTGACACCGGGGAGCTGTTTTTT. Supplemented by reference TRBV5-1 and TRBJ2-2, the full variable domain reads KAGVTQTPRYLIKTRGQQVTLSCSPISGHRSVSWYQQTPGQGLQFLFEYFSETQRNKGNFPGRFSGRQFSNSRSEMNVSTLELGDSALYLCASTLVGGPDTGELFFGEGSRLTVL.